These 14 T cell receptor beta chains came from one sample sequenced in a study of beta chain features in type 1 diabetes (dated by TCRdb to 2016 to 2019). Study-wide findings and limitations: A moderate but significant shortening of TCRB CDR3 length was observed in type 1 diabetes patients in all four CD4+ subsets.

These receptors' antigens are unknown. Libraries came from the immunoSEQ multiplex PCR assay. The entire amount of isolated RNA was reverse transcribed using the High Capacity cDNA Reverse Transcription Kit, so the sequenced TCRB transcripts were expressed ones. Sourced from immuneACCESS, this table was stored by TCRdb with only in-frame sequences that have V and J called. A share of the clones is absent; for the studies checked, an unresolved V gene accounts for under half, and the remainder has no known explanation. This sample gives under 70,000 clones in total; 60% to 70% of them show up just once. The top ten clones comprise approximately 0.3% of the sample. The specimen sequenced was stem cell memory CD4+ T cells from blood. The cell subset or site label on this specimen signifies: stem cell-like memory CD4+ T cells. Receptor source: a woman in her thirties with type 1 diabetes.

The chain combines TRBV28 with TRBJ2-5; TRBD2 might be the D (7 bases). There are 16 residues in the CDR3. Germline V gene lookup returns CDR1 MDHEN and CDR2 SYDVKM. The V and J ends lost 8 bases and 4 bases respectively, with 23 bases between them. This chain's CDR3 is CASLPTLGGLGETQYF. The CDR3, as DNA: TGTGCCAGCTTGCCTACCCTGGGGGGGCTTGGAGAGACCCAGTACTTC.

This rearrangement joins TRBV9 to TRBJ2-1; 13 nucleotides match TRBD2. The CDR3 spans 16 residues. Germline V gene data show CDR1 as SGDLS and CDR2 as YYNGEE. J was trimmed by 3 bases and V by 3 bases; bases with no gene match: 3. CDR3 coding DNA: TGTGCCAGCAGCGCAGGGACTAGCGGGGTCTACAATGAGCAGTTCTTC. It yields the protein CASSAGTSGVYNEQFF.

This clone was found once. The V gene is TRBV5-4, the J gene TRBJ1-1; no reliable D call. CDR1 and CDR2 (germline): SGHNT, YYREEE (reference sequence). Between the trimmed V and J ends, which lost 0 bases and 1 base, there was a span of 7 bases. The CDR3 contains 14 residues. The CDR3 protein is CASSLDQWNTEAFF. The DNA for the CDR3 is TGTGCCAGCAGCTTGGACCAGTGGAACACTGAAGCTTTCTTT.

V usage is TRBV21-1 and J usage is TRBJ2-7; TRBD2, as called in the table, went unchecked against the DNA. TRBV21-1 represents a pseudogene. The CDR3 totals 17 residues. The CDR3 bases are TGTGCCAGCAGCAAAGCGGAGTCAGCAAAGGTTCCCTACGAGCAGTACTTC. Amino acids: CASSKAESAKVPYEQYF.

In this sample, this clone turned up a few times. This rearrangement joins TRBV7-2 to TRBJ2-2; 7 bases are shared with TRBD2. V gave up 5 bases and J gave up 3 bases; unmatched junction bases: 3. The CDR3 spans 14 residues. The germline V gene encodes CDR1 SGHTA and CDR2 FQGNSA. In nucleotides, the CDR3 is TGTGCCAGCAGCGGGAGGGCCTACACCGGGGAGCTGTTTTTT. Amino acid sequence: CASSGRAYTGELFF. Drawing the rest from reference TRBV7-2 and TRBJ2-2, the complete variable domain is GAGVSQSPSNKVTEKGKDVELRCDPISGHTALYWYRQSLGQGLEFLIYFQGNSAPDKSGLPSDRFSAERTGGSVSTLTIQRTQQEDSAVYLCASSGRAYTGELFFGEGSRLTVL.

V gene TRBV5-1 combines with J gene TRBJ2-3; 7 bases are shared with TRBD1. Looked up from germline, CDR1 is SGHRS and CDR2 is YFSETQ. This CDR3 has 14 residues. J was trimmed by 4 bases and V by 0 bases; bases with no gene match: 2. The CDR3 here is CASSLGQGPDTQYF. The CDR3 nucleotides read TGCGCCAGCAGCTTGGGACAGGGACCAGATACGCAGTATTTT.

This clone appeared a few times. The J gene is TRBJ2-5, the V gene TRBV18; perhaps TRBD1 as D (5 bases). Trimming left V 1 base short and J 1 base short, with 7 bases between. The CDR3 is 14 residues long. The germline gives CDR1 KGHSH, CDR2 LQKENI. This chain's CDR3 is CASSPRQLQETQYF. The CDR3 DNA follows: TGTGCCAGCTCACCACGACAGCTCCAAGAGACCCAGTACTTC.

The gene calls are TRBV2 and TRBJ1-2; the D is unclear. The germline V and J ends were trimmed by 4 bases and 8 bases, with 14 bases remaining between them. This CDR3 is 13 amino acids long. Germline V CDR1 and CDR2: SNHLY, FYNNEI. DNA of the CDR3: TGTGCCAGCAGTGTCTGGCAGGCTCTGGGCTACACCTTC. Translated: CASSVWQALGYTF.

In this sample, this clone turned up a few times. This rearrangement joins TRBV27 to TRBJ1-2; 11 nucleotides align to TRBD1. The CDR3 contains 13 residues. The germline gives CDR1 MNHEY, CDR2 SMNVEV (reference sequence). The J segment lost 8 bases and the V segment lost 5 bases, leaving 4 bases of the junction unmatched. CDR3 sequence: CASSPGQGVGYTF. Written as DNA, the CDR3 is TGTGCCAGCAGTCCGGGACAGGGGGTAGGCTACACCTTC.

This chain joins TRBV5-1 and TRBJ1-3; D gene ambiguous. The CDR3 consists of 15 residues. Germline V lookup: CDR1 SGHRS, CDR2 YFSETQ. Deletions cut 0 bases from V and 0 bases from J, with 7 bases between. The chain's CDR3 is CASSLDVLSGNTIYF. CDR3 bases: TGCGCCAGCAGCTTGGATGTTCTCTCTGGAAACACCATATATTTT.

In its sample, this clone was seen once. The gene calls are TRBV27 and TRBJ2-2; 14 bases map to TRBD2. Looked up from germline, CDR1 is MNHEY and CDR2 is SMNVEV (reference sequence). The CDR3 totals 17 residues. V shed 4 bases and J 6 bases; nucleotides not matched to a gene: 7. In nucleotides, the CDR3 is TGTGCCAGCAGTTCTCCCGGACTAGCGGGAGGCGCCGGGGAGCTGTTTTTT. Protein product: CASSSPGLAGGAGELFF.

J is TRBJ2-7 and V is TRBV14; D might be TRBD2 (6 bases). Germline CDR1 reads SGHDN; CDR2 reads FVKESK. The germline V and J ends were trimmed by 6 bases and 2 bases, with 11 bases remaining between them. CDR3 length: 13 amino acids. CDR3 coding DNA: TGTGCCAGCAGGTTGGGGGGAACCTACGAGCAGTACTTC. Protein: CASRLGGTYEQYF.

The rearrangement joins TRBV30 to TRBJ2-3; 8 positions match TRBD2. This CDR3 contains 13 residues. Germline CDR1 is GTSNPN and CDR2 is SVGIG (reference sequence). Unmatched junction bases numbered 0, after V lost 4 bases and J lost 0 bases. Here the CDR3 DNA reads TGTGCCTGGACTAGCGGGAGCACAGATACGCAGTATTTT. This translates into CAWTSGSTDTQYF.

The V call is TRBV5-1, the J call TRBJ2-3, with D tentatively TRBD1 (5 bases). Germline CDR1 is SGHRS and CDR2 is YFSETQ. The V and J ends lost 0 bases and 2 bases respectively, with 10 bases between them. The CDR3 sequence is 15 residues long. The CDR3 region has the DNA TGCGCCAGCAGCTTGGAACAGGAAAACACAGATACGCAGTATTTT. The encoded protein is CASSLEQENTDTQYF. Drawing the rest from reference TRBV5-1 and TRBJ2-3, the complete variable domain is KAGVTQTPRYLIKTRGQQVTLSCSPISGHRSVSWYQQTPGQGLQFLFEYFSETQRNKGNFPGRFSGRQFSNSRSEMNVSTLELGDSALYLCASSLEQENTDTQYFGPGTRLTVL.